What follows are 15 T cell receptor beta chains derived from one specimen sequenced in a study of blood T cell repertoires in COVID-19. The method was immunoSEQ multiplex PCR; TCRdb's version includes in-frame clones alone and lacks a portion of them. The data contain around 170,000 clones, over 80% of them singletons. Sequenced: peripheral blood. The receptors stem from a woman between 35 and 50 years old with acute or convalescent COVID-19.

The chain employs TRBV9 and TRBJ1-1, with D possibly matching TRBD1 (5 bases). The CDR3 is 15 residues long. The V gene lost 7 bases and the J gene lost 5 bases, with 21 bases spanning the gap. Germline V lookup: CDR1 SGDLS, CDR2 YYNGEE. CDR3 in amino acids: CASHPVPGGGTEAFF. The CDR3 DNA follows: TGTGCCAGCCACCCAGTCCCGGGGGGAGGTACTGAAGCTTTCTTT.

The chain uses TRBV19 and TRBJ2-1; 11 bases are shared with TRBD2. This CDR3 spans 15 amino acids. Trimming took 6 bases from V and 4 from J; bases not matched to a gene: 5. In germline, CDR1 is LNHDA, CDR2 SQIVND (reference sequence). As DNA, the CDR3 is TGTGCCAGTAGGGCGCTAGCGGGAGGTTACAATGAGCAGTTCTTC. Amino acid sequence: CASRALAGGYNEQFF.

In this sample, this clone turned up a few times. The rearrangement joins TRBV29-1 to TRBJ1-2, with 7 bases lining up with TRBD1. There are 13 residues in the CDR3. Trimming cost V 4 bases and J 8 bases; bases outside gene matches: 10. Germline CDR1 reads SQVTM; CDR2 reads ANQGSEA. The CDR3 coding sequence is TGCAGCGTTGCCCCCCGGACAGGCGGGGGCTACACCTTC. Its protein is CSVAPRTGGGYTF.

V and J are TRBV19 and TRBJ1-5, with D unclear. This CDR3 is 15 amino acids long. Germline assignment: CDR1 LNHDA and CDR2 SQIVND (reference sequence). V shed 2 bases and J shed 0 bases, with 8 bases lying between them. The DNA of the CDR3 is TGTGCCAGTAGTATACAGGTAAATAGCAATCAGCCCCAGCATTTT. This encodes CASSIQVNSNQPQHF. The entire variable domain, with the rest obtained from reference TRBV19 and TRBJ1-5, is as follows: DGGITQSPKYLFRKEGQNVTLSCEQNLNHDAMYWYRQDPGQGLRLIYYSQIVNDFQKGDIAEGYSVSREKKESFPLTVTSAQKNPTAFYLCASSIQVNSNQPQHFGDGTRLSIL.

The chain recombines TRBV27 with TRBJ2-7; a weak D match, TRBD1 (6 bases). The CDR3 runs 14 residues. CDR1 and CDR2 from the germline V gene are MNHEY and SMNVEV (reference sequence). V lost 8 bases, J lost 2 bases, and 16 bases lay in between. CDR3 sequence: CASSSRGYAYEQYF. CDR3 bases: TGTGCCAGCTCCTCCAGGGGTTACGCCTACGAGCAGTACTTC.

This clone was seen ten or more times. Other DNA sequences within the sample encode an identical CDR3. The V and J genes are TRBV5-6 and TRBJ2-7; weak D call: TRBD2 (7 bases). The CDR3 contains 15 residues. CDR1 is SGHDT, CDR2 YYEEEE, per germline. Trimming took off 4 bases at V and 2 bases at J, with 16 bases between the two ends. CDR3 sequence (DNA): TGTGCCAGCAGCGCCGAATCGGGGGGCACCTACGAGCAGTACTTC. It encodes CASSAESGGTYEQYF. The whole variable domain, remainder taken from reference TRBV5-6 and TRBJ2-7, is DAGVTQSPTHLIKTRGQQVTLRCSPKSGHDTVSWYQQALGQGPQFIFQYYEEEERQRGNFPDRFSGHQFPNYSSELNVNALLLGDSALYLCASSAESGGTYEQYFGPGTRLTVT.

This clone has a single count. The rearrangement uses TRBV5-1 and TRBJ2-7; 9 positions match TRBD1. The junction had 11 bases not matched to a gene; V was cut back by 4 bases and J by 3 bases. The length of the CDR3 is 16 residues. CDR1 is SGHRS and CDR2 is YFSETQ in the germline V gene. As DNA, the CDR3 is TGCGCCAGCAGCCTTGCGCCTACAGGGGGCGGCTACGAGCAGTACTTC. Translation gives CASSLAPTGGGYEQYF.

A word on this clone: Other nucleotide sequences in the sample specify the same CDR3. The chain links TRBV10-1 to TRBJ2-7; D might be TRBD2 (6 bases). Germline V gives CDR1 WNHNN, CDR2 SYGVQD (reference sequence). The CDR3 runs to 12 residues. The germline V and J ends were trimmed by 3 bases and 3 bases, with 6 bases remaining between them. The CDR3 sequence is CASSEAGYEQYF. In nucleotides, the CDR3 is TGCGCCAGCAGTGAAGCGGGCTACGAGCAGTACTTC.

This chain joins TRBV7-7 and TRBJ2-2, with a tentative D call TRBD2 (5 bases). The CDR3 runs 13 residues. Deletions cut 3 bases from V and 7 bases from J, with 9 bases between. Germline V CDR1 and CDR2: SSHAT, FNYEAQ (reference sequence). The CDR3 here is CASSLEGSGELFF. The CDR3 coding sequence is TGTGCCAGCAGCTTGGAAGGGAGCGGGGAGCTGTTTTTT.

The chain links TRBV6-5 to TRBJ1-1; D is unresolved. Per the germline V gene, CDR1 is MNHEY and CDR2 is SVGAGI. The CDR3 consists of 13 residues. V was cut by 2 bases and J by 1 base, with 5 bases left in between. CDR3 residues: CASSYLGNTEAFF. The CDR3, as DNA: TGTGCCAGCAGTTACCTAGGGAACACTGAAGCTTTCTTT.

The chain has TRBV6-2 or TRBV6-3 and TRBJ2-7; D not certain. V was trimmed by 2 bases and J by 6 bases, leaving 5 bases between them. Germline V gives CDR1 MNHEY, CDR2 SVGEGT. CDR3 size: 11 residues. CDR3 loop: CASSYGGEQYF. As DNA, the CDR3 is TGTGCCAGCAGTTACGGCGGCGAGCAGTACTTC.

The chain joins TRBV27 to TRBJ1-2; TRBD1 matches 12 bases. The ends lost 8 bases at V and 8 bases at J; junction bases unmatched: 12. This CDR3 comprises 15 residues. The germline CDR1 and CDR2 sequences are MNHEY and SMNVEV (reference sequence). Written as DNA, the CDR3 is TGTGCCAGCTCGGCCTGGGACAGGGGGCTGAAGGGCTACACCTTC. This codes for CASSAWDRGLKGYTF.

V usage is TRBV7-2 and J usage is TRBJ2-7, with 9 bases fitting TRBD1. V shed 5 bases and J 1 base; nucleotides not matched to a gene: 6. The CDR3 has 15 amino acids. Germline V gene lookup returns CDR1 SGHTA and CDR2 FQGNSA. Written as DNA, the CDR3 is TGTGCCAGCAGCCCAGGACAGGGGCTTTCCTACGAGCAGTACTTC. The encoded protein is CASSPGQGLSYEQYF. Filled out from reference TRBV7-2 and TRBJ2-7, the complete variable domain reads GAGVSQSPSNKVTEKGKDVELRCDPISGHTALYWYRQSLGQGLEFLIYFQGNSAPDKSGLPSDRFSAERTGGSVSTLTIQRTQQEDSAVYLCASSPGQGLSYEQYFGPGTRLTVT.

The V gene is TRBV10-3, the J gene TRBJ2-1; 7 bases align to TRBD2. From germline, CDR1 is ENHRY and CDR2 SYGVKD. The CDR3 is 12 amino acids. With 6 bases clipped from V and 10 bases from J, the junction kept 6 bases outside the gene matches. CDR3 residues: CAIRWGGSEQFF. CDR3 bases: TGTGCCATCAGGTGGGGGGGATCGGAGCAGTTCTTC.

This clone was picked up one time. The chain employs TRBV28 and TRBJ1-6; 9 bases line up with TRBD1. Trimming at V came to 3 bases and at J to 0 bases, leaving 6 bases not matched to a gene. Germline values: CDR1 MDHEN, CDR2 SYDVKM. This CDR3 region has 18 residues. The CDR3: CASSLGGTGNSYNSPLHF. Written as DNA, the CDR3 is TGTGCCAGCAGTTTGGGAGGGACAGGGAACTCCTATAATTCACCCCTCCACTTT.